A selection of T cell receptor beta chains follows, all from one sample in a study of T cells in Graves' hyperthyroidism and ophthalmopathy. MiXCR, run by TCRdb on the multiplex PCR reads, gives a single entry per CDR3 protein. The sample shows more than 650,000 distinct CDR3 sequences, around 15% of them seen only once. Sequencing was done on a sample of blood. Source of these receptors: a woman aged 18-29 years with Graves' hyperthyroidism. CDR3s leave out the opening cysteine and the closing phenylalanine or tryptophan.

V gene	CDR3 protein
TRBV11-2	ASSPKQGTYEQY
TRBV20-1	SASWMGRTDTQY
TRBV13	ASSWVNVNIQY
TRBV7-9	ASSGAGQGGIETQY
TRBV9	ASSVGGRPNEQF
TRBV20-1	SAPSTTEAF
TRBV7-2	ASSLDPPLAGDIQY
TRBV5-1	ASRYQRSEAF
TRBV9	ASSVGLGRGLMNTEAF
TRBV18	ASSPGSGRGAEQF
TRBV6-2/TRBV6-3	ASSPDSLYGYT
TRBV10-3	AISLAGESPYNEQF
TRBV4-1	ASSQPGCEQY
TRBV6-1	ASSIRTGPSTDTQY
TRBV11-3	ASSQGSNTGELF
TRBV28	ASSPSGTGVYEQY
TRBV7-2	ASSLERTHYGYT
TRBV2	ASSLDRDTGELF
TRBV7-9	ASRRPPGGDGYT
TRBV29-1	SVELRGQLQETQY
TRBV27	ASSLAPLAGDLGEQY
TRBV7-9	ASSSTGSYNEQF